This T cell receptor beta chain was found in a study of shared clonotypes between healthy human individuals. This CDR3 region has 15 residues. Germline V CDR1 and CDR2: SSHAT, FNYEAQ (reference sequence). The table lists this clone with a few counts. One end of the junction fails to match germline, which may point to a read error. Caucasian adults residing in Nashville, Tennessee made up all the donors. TCRdb's copy holds only in-frame clones and misses some; the assay was immunoSEQ multiplex PCR. This table has roughly 2.5 million clones, around 90% appearing once. The sequence derives from a man between 18 and 29 years old in good health. The source material was naive CD4+ T cells sorted from blood. Subset given: CD45RA+ positively selected. The chain is built from TRBV7-7 and TRBJ2-7, with 7 bases that match TRBD1. This CDR3 reads CASSQRQGVDYEQYF. The CDR3 DNA sequence: TGTGCTAGCAGCCAAAGACAGGGCGTAGACTACGAGCAGTACTTC.